This T cell receptor (beta chain) was sequenced during a study of regulatory T cells in long-lasting Graves disease (dated by TCRdb to about 2021). Study-wide context: Antithyroid drugs had been taken for less than 3 months by newly diagnosed Graves' disease patients. Persistent Graves' disease patients were compared with newly diagnosed Graves' disease patients by peripheral blood TCR sequencing and RNA sequencing. The study took place in China and was registered as a clinical trial. A total of some 35 samples underwent TCR sequencing: around 13 from persistent and about 20 from newly diagnosed Graves' disease patients.

Library prep was done by multiplex PCR. For sequencing, an Illumina HiSeq 4000 was employed. CDR3 regions were amplified by Arm-PCR with iRepertoire HTBI primers to construct TCR beta libraries. Before sequencing, the PCR products went through gel purification. Regarding the original processing steps: Across samples, roughly 60 TRBV and over 11 TRBJ segments were identified and used for gene usage analysis of CDR3 amino acid clonotypes. COPE and FqMerger were used to merge filtered high-quality paired reads into contigs. Contigs were aligned with BLAST to IMGT TRBV, TRBD and TRBJ reference genes, and CDR3 was defined per IMGT. Any clonotype with a frequency above 0.1% was classified as a highly expanded clone. Shannon entropy was used to measure repertoire diversity, and the Gini coefficient was used to measure V-J evenness. Public clonotypes were defined as clonotypes shared by more than one individual. The public reads were reprocessed in TCRdb via fastp at Q25 and MiXCR, keeping in-frame beta chains. Identical CDR3 protein sequences are pooled into one entry, listed with their most common genes and DNA. The authors' filters were not applied to this entry. The sample contains fewer than 350,000 distinct CDR3 sequences, 15% to 20% of them found a single time. The top ten clonotypes cover around 37% of the sample.

Overall results and qualifications from the work: As a limitation, the authors acknowledged that the small sample size may reduce accuracy. Persistent disease showed preferential use of TRBV28, TRBJ1-2 and TRBJ2-5, whereas newly diagnosed disease favored TRBV20-1 and TRBJ2-1. Peripheral blood alone was examined, since thyroid tissue, which constituted the primary lesion, could not be accessed. Lower TCR Shannon entropy and fewer highly expanded clones were observed in persistent Graves' disease patients than in newly diagnosed patients, which suggested clonal expansion. Persistent patients shared more public clonotypes among themselves (around 3,000) than newly diagnosed patients did (over 950). Sequencing and analysis were limited to the TCR beta chain.

The sample's time point, from its label and the paper: newly diagnosed GD, antithyroid drugs for less than 3 months. For both TCR sequencing and RNA sequencing, RNA was extracted from PBMCs in TRIzol. Graves' disease was diagnosed according to American Thyroid Association guidelines. Recruitment of patients was carried out at an endocrinology department in Xi'an, China. From each patient, about 8.9 milliliters of peripheral blood was collected into an EDTA anticoagulant tube. Ficoll Paque Plus density gradient separation was used to isolate PBMCs, and no further T cell sorting was done. An Agilent 2100 Bioanalyzer and agarose gel were used to check RNA quality, and a NanoDrop 2000 was used to measure RNA concentration. The germline V gene specifies MGHRA as CDR1 and YSYEKL as CDR2. From cysteine to phenylalanine, the CDR3 is 18 amino acids long. Only CDR3 DNA is held: 54 bases, read in frame from base 1. V and J are truncated by 4 bases and 0 bases respectively, leaving an intervening sequence of 21 bases.

In regard to this clonotype: The clone's antigen remains unknown. Base qualities were left out, and no much larger clone turns up one base away.

The sequences come from peripheral blood mononuclear cells (PBMCs), collected at new diagnosis, from a patient treated with antithyroid drugs. The TCR comes from a female donor with Graves disease. Recombination joined TRBV4-1 with TRBJ1-1, with no confident D gene call. The nucleotides are TGCGCCAGCAGCCCCACCTCGGCGAAGGGCAGTCTGAACACTGAAGCTTTCTTT. It specifies CASSPTSAKGSLNTEAFF.